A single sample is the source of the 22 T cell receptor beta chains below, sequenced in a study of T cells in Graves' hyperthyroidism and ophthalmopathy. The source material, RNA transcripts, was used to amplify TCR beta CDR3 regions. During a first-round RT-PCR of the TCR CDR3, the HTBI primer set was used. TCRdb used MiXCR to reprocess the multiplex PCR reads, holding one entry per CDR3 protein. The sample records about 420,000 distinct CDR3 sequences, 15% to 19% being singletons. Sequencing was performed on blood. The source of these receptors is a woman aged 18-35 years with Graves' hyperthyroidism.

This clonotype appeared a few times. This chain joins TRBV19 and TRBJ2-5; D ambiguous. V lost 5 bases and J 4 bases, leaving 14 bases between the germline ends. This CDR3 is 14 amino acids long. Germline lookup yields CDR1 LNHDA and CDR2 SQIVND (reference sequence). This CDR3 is CASSRPDGSETQYF. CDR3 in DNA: TGTGCCAGTAGTCGCCCGGACGGATCAGAGACCCAGTACTTC.

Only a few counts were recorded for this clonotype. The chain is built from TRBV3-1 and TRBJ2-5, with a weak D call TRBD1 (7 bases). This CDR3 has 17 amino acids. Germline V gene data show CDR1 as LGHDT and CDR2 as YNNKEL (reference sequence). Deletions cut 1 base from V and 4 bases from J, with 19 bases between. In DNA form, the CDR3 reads TGTGCCAGCAGCCAAGTAATCAGCTCCAGGGGGGCAGAGACCCAGTACTTC. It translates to CASSQVISSRGAETQYF.

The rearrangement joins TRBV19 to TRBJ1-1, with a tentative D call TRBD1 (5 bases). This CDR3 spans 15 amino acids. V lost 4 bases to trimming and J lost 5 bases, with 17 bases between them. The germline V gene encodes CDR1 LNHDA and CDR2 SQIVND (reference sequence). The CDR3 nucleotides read TGTGCCAGTAGTAGACAAAGCGGGGAGGGGACTGAAGCTTTCTTT. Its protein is CASSRQSGEGTEAFF.

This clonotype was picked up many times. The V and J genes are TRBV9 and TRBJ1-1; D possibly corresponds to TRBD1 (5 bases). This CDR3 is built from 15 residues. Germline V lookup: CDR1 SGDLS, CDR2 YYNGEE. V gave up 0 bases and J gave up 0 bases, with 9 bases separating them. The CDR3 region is CASSVEAGLNTEAFF. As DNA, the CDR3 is TGTGCCAGCAGCGTAGAGGCAGGGCTGAACACTGAAGCTTTCTTT.

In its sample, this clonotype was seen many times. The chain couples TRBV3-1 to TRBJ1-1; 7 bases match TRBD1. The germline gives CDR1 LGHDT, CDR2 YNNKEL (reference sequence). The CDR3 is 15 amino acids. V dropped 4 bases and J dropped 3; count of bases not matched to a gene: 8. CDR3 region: CASSRGGRPDTEAFF. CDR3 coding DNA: TGTGCCAGCAGCCGAGGGGGCCGCCCGGACACTGAAGCTTTCTTT.

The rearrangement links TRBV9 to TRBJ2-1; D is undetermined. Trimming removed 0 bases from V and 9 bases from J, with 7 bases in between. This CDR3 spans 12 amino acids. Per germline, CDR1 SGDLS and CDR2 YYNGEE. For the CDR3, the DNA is TGTGCCAGCAGCGTAGAGCGTGGTGAGCAGTTCTTC. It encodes CASSVERGEQFF.

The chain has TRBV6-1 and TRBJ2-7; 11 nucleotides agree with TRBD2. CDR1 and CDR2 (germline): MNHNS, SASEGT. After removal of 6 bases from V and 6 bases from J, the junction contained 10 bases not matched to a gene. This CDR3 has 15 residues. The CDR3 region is CASRFGTSGVSEQYF. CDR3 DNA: TGTGCCAGCAGATTCGGGACTAGCGGTGTCTCCGAGCAGTACTTC.

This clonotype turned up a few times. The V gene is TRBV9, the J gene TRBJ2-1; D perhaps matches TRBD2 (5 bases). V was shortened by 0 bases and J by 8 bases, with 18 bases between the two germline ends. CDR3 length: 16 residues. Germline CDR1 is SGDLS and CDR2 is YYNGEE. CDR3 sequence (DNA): TGTGCCAGCAGCGTAGCTACACGTGGGCAGAGGGATGAGCAGTTCTTC. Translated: CASSVATRGQRDEQFF. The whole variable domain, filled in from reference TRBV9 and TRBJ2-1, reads DSGVTQTPKHLITATGQRVTLRCSPRSGDLSVYWYQQSLDQGLQFLIQYYNGEERAKGNILERFSAQQFPDLHSELNLSSLELGDSALYFCASSVATRGQRDEQFFGPGTRLTVL.

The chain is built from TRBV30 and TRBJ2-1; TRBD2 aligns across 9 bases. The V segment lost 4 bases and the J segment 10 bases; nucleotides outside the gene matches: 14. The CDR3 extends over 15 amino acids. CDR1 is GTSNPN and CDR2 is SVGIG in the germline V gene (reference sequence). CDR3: CAWKRGRGGLSEQFF. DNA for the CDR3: TGTGCCTGGAAGAGGGGGCGGGGGGGCCTCTCAGAGCAGTTCTTC. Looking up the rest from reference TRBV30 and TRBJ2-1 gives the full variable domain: SQTIHQWPATLVQPVGSPLSLECTVEGTSNPNLYWYRQAAGRGLQLLFYSVGIGQISSEVPQNLSASRPQDRQFILSSKKLLLSDSGFYLCAWKRGRGGLSEQFFGPGTRLTVL.

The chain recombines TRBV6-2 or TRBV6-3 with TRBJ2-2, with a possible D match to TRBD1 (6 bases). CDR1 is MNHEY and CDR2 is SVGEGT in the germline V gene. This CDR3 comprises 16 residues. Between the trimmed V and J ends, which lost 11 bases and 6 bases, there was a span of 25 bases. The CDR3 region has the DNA TGTGCCGGGCAAATACAGGGACCATCAACGTCCGGGGAGCTGTTTTTT. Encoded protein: CAGQIQGPSTSGELFF.

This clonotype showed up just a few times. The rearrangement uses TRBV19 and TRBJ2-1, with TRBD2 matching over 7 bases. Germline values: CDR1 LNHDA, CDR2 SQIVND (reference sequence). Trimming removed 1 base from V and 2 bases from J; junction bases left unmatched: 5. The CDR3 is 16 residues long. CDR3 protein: CASSIAAGVPYNEQFF. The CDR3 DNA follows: TGTGCCAGTAGTATAGCGGCGGGAGTTCCCTACAATGAGCAGTTCTTC.

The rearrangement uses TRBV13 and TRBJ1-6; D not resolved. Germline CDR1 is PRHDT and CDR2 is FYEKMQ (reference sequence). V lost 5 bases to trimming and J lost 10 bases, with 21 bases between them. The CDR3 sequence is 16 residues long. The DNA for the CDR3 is TGTGCCAGCAGCCCAACCACCGACCAAGGCCGCTCACCCCTCCACTTT. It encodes CASSPTTDQGRSPLHF.

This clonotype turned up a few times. The CDR3 DNA sequence: TGTGCCAGCAGCTTGGCCCGCTACACCGGGGAGCTGTTTTTT. Residues: CASSLARYTGELFF. This chain joins TRBV5-6 and TRBJ2-2; D uncertain. Germline V gene lookup returns CDR1 SGHDT and CDR2 YYEEEE. Trimming removed 0 bases from V and 3 bases from J, with 6 bases in between. The CDR3 length is 14 residues. Supplemented by reference TRBV5-6 and TRBJ2-2, the full variable domain reads DAGVTQSPTHLIKTRGQQVTLRCSPKSGHDTVSWYQQALGQGPQFIFQYYEEEERQRGNFPDRFSGHQFPNYSSELNVNALLLGDSALYLCASSLARYTGELFFGEGSRLTVL.

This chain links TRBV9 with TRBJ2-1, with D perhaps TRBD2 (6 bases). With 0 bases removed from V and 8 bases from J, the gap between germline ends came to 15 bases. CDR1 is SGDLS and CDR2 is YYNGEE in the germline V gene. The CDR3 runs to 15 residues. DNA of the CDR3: TGTGCCAGCAGCGTAGGCGGGACTCACCTGGATGAGCAGTTCTTC. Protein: CASSVGGTHLDEQFF.

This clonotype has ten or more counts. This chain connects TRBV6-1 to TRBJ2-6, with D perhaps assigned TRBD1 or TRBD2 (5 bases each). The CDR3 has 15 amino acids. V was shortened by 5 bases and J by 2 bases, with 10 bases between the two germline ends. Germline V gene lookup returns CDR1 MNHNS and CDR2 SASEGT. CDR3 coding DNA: TGTGCCAGCAGTCGAGGGGCGGCTGGGGCCAACGTCCTGACTTTC. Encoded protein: CASSRGAAGANVLTF.

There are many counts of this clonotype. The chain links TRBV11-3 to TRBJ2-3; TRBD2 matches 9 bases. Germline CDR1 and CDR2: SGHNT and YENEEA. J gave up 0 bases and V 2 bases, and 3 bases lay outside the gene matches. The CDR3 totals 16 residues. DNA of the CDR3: TGTGCCAGCAGCTTATTCGCGGGAGGGAGCACAGATACGCAGTATTTT. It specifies CASSLFAGGSTDTQYF.

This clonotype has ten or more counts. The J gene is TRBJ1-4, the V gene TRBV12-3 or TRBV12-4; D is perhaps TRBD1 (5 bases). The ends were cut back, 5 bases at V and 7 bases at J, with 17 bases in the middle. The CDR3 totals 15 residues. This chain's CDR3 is CASSKEGREGEKLFF. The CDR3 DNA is TGTGCCAGCAGTAAAGAGGGCAGGGAGGGTGAAAAACTGTTTTTT.

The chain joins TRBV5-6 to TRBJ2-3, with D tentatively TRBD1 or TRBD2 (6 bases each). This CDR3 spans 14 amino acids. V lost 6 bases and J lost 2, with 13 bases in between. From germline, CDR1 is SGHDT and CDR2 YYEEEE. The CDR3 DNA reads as TGTGCCAGCAAGGGGGGCGGCCACACAGATACGCAGTATTTT. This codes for CASKGGGHTDTQYF.

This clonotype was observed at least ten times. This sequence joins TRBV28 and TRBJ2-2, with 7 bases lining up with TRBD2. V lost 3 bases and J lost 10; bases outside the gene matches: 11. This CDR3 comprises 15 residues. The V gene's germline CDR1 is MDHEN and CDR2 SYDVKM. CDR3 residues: CASSFLSNGGKELFF. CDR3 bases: TGTGCCAGCAGTTTTCTGAGTAACGGGGGGAAGGAGCTGTTTTTT. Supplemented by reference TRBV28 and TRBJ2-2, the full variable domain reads DVKVTQSSRYLVKRTGEKVFLECVQDMDHENMFWYRQDPGLGLRLIYFSYDVKMKEKGDIPEGYSVSREKKERFSLILESASTNQTSMYLCASSFLSNGGKELFFGEGSRLTVL.

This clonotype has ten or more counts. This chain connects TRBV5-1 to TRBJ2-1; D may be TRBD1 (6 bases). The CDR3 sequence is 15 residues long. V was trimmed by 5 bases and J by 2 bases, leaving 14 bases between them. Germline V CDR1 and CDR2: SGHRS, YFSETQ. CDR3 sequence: CASSSGTSTYNEQFF. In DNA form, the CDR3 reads TGCGCCAGCAGTTCCGGGACATCTACCTACAATGAGCAGTTCTTC.

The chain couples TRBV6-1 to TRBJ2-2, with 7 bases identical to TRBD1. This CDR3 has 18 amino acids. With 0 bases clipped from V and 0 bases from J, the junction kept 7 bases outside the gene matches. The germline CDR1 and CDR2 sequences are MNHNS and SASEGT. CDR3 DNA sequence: TGTGCCAGCAGTGAAGCCGGGACAGCCTTATCGAACACCGGGGAGCTGTTTTTT. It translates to CASSEAGTALSNTGELFF.

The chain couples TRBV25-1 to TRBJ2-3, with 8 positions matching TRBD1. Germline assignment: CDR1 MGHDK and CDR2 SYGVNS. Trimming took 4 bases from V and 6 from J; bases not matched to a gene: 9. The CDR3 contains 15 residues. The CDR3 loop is CASSGSSGGSDTQYF. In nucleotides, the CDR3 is TGTGCCAGCAGTGGGTCTTCAGGGGGCAGCGATACGCAGTATTTT.